The clone carrying this T cell receptor beta chain was found many times. Its specificity is unknown. Through Arm-PCR of CDR3 regions and iRepertoire HTBI primers, TCR beta libraries were built. TCRdb called the multiplex PCR reads again in MiXCR, with one record for every CDR3 protein. Among 250,000 or so distinct CDR3 sequences listed, 15% to 20% were seen once. The entry originates in a study of regulatory T cells in long-lasting Graves disease. Regarding time point: newly diagnosed GD, antithyroid drugs for less than 3 months. Scientists built the TCR library using RNA that was extracted from PBMCs. The CDR3 extends over 12 amino acids. V was cut by 4 bases and J by 14 bases, with 12 bases left in between. Germline V gene data show CDR1 as LGHDT and CDR2 as YNNKEL (reference sequence). Study observations and caveats: Persistent disease preferred TRBV28, TRBJ1-2 and TRBJ2-5.

The sample was also linked to a second study, of T cells in Graves' hyperthyroidism and ophthalmopathy.

Sequencing used peripheral blood mononuclear cells (PBMCs), obtained at new diagnosis, from a patient treated with antithyroid drugs. The rearrangement links TRBV3-1 to TRBJ1-6; D not resolved. The receptor was derived from a woman in her 30s with Graves disease. The CDR3 DNA sequence: TGTGCCAGCAGCCCAGGTCCCTCCACCCTCCACTTT. Amino acids: CASSPGPSTLHF. Using reference TRBV3-1 and TRBJ1-6 for the parts outside the CDR3, the full variable domain is DTAVSQTPKYLVTQMGNDKSIKCEQNLGHDTMYWYKQDSKKFLKIMFSYNNKELIINETVPNRFSPKSPDKAHLNLHINSLELGDSAVYFCASSPGPSTLHFGNGTRLTVT.